One TCR beta chain is described in this entry. The antigen is not known. The source of the sample is a study of CD8 T cells in ankylosing spondylitis. Using its own MiXCR run on the 5' RACE reads, TCRdb lists one record per CDR3 protein. The profile shows just under 350,000 distinct CDR3 sequences, approximately 15% of them singletons. V lost 1 base, J lost 5 bases, and 18 bases lay in between. Per germline, CDR1 SGHRS and CDR2 YFSETQ. There are 16 residues in the CDR3. Findings and limits, study-wide: Disease-linked clones reportedly concentrated significantly in matched ankylosing spondylitis synovial fluid.

The chain links TRBV5-1 to TRBJ2-5; D is perhaps TRBD1 or TRBD2 (6 bases each). The receptor was isolated from a male donor with ankylosing spondylitis or in good health (not recorded which). Sequenced sample: blood, either unsorted or a sorted T cell fraction (not recorded which). The CDR3 loop is CASSLSGGKQGETQYF. CDR3 bases: TGCGCCAGCAGCTTGTCCGGGGGCAAACAAGGGGAGACCCAGTACTTC.